This T cell receptor beta chain was obtained from a study of blood T cell repertoires in COVID-19 (dated by TCRdb to 2020 to 2022). Background on the whole study: Samples covering the acute and convalescent phases of COVID-19 were provided by collaborators in the United States, Italy and Spain. The material from the prospective study consisted of cDNA or gDNA derived from T cells, B-cell-depleted T cells, or PBMCs. The repertoires were made available in a free public database intended to serve as a resource for research on the immune response to SARS-CoV-2. The sample metadata nearly always contained a de-identified subject ID, COVID-19 status, age in years and sex. Samples came from the ongoing ImmuneRACE study (first 160 participants) plus 1,254 subjects from 6 global collaborators. The dataset comprised deeply sampled blood TCRbeta repertoires from subjects exposed to, actively infected with, or recovered from COVID-19. Where available, HLA class I and class II types were obtained from metadata supplied by the sample provider rather than from assay-based typing.

Collaborating institutions collected whole blood in K2EDTA tubes following their own protocols. For TCRbeta analysis, collaborators shipped samples as frozen whole blood, isolated PBMCs, or DNA extracted from either of those sample types. Results the study describes overall, beyond this receptor: How much clinical and demographic metadata was included differed by source and by participant, and the metadata was provided uncurated.

The germline V gene (reference sequence) supplies CDR1 LNHNV and CDR2 YYDKDF. Counted from cysteine to phenylalanine, this CDR3 has 12 amino acids. The DNA shown is the 36-base CDR3, in frame from base 1. V and J are truncated by 0 bases and 8 bases respectively, leaving an intervening sequence of 7 bases. TCRbeta CDR3 regions were amplified from genomic DNA by means of the immunoSEQ Assay, a bias-controlled multiplex PCR. From the authors' description of their analysis: Within the assay, amplification of reference gene primers was used to estimate how many nucleated cells each sample contained. To quantify the absolute abundance of each unique TCRbeta CDR3 rearrangement, sequence reads were collapsed and filtered. Productive Simpson clonality was computed per sample as the square root of Simpson's diversity index over productive rearrangements. TCRdb took over this immuneACCESS table, retaining in-frame rearrangements with V and J assigned. Such tables are incomplete; in checked studies, under half of the missing clones stem from an unresolved V gene, and the remainder is unexplained. That table is the source of V, J and clone size, and D and trimming were worked out from the DNA. This sample comprises 110,000 to 150,000 clones, over 70% of them detected only once. Just under 2% of the sample belongs to the ten largest clones.

Comment on this clone: Which antigen it targets is not known. No clone much larger than this one lies a single base away; base qualities are absent.

The receptor chain draws on TRBV15 and TRBJ1-2; a confident D gene designation cannot be given. The sample was peripheral blood. This clonotype originated in a woman between 55 and 75 years old with acute or convalescent COVID-19. The CDR3 here reads CATSRDVRGYTF. The sequenced DNA: TGTGCCACCAGCAGAGATGTACGGGGCTACACCTTC.